Below, 4 T cell receptor beta chains from the same sample are listed, as sequenced in a study of naive and memory T cell subsets. A UMI-containing oligonucleotide was joined by 3' ligation to the TCR cDNA template. The SP2 primer and nested alpha and beta constant region primers amplified ligated cDNA in four rounds. Using its own MiXCR run on the UMI-ligation and nested PCR reads, TCRdb lists one record per CDR3 protein. Found here are 25,000 to 30,000 distinct CDR3 sequences, over 4% of them singletons; the top ten hold around 7.4%. Specimen: blood. The receptors here all came from an adult in good health.

In its sample, this clonotype was seen a few times. The chain has TRBV6-2 or TRBV6-3 and TRBJ2-5, with 8 bases identical to TRBD2. J was trimmed by 0 bases and V by 0 bases; bases with no gene match: 6. The CDR3 contains 17 residues. The germline V gene has CDR1 MNHEY and CDR2 SVGEGT. The CDR3 nucleotides are TGTGCCAGCAGTTACTCTTTGACTAGCGTGAACCAAGAGACCCAGTACTTC. Protein sequence: CASSYSLTSVNQETQYF.

This clonotype was counted between two and nine times. The chain has TRBV29-1 and TRBJ1-3; no clear D. The V gene's germline CDR1 is SQVTM and CDR2 ANQGSEA. The V end lost 4 bases, the J end lost 0 bases, and 4 bases lay between the germline ends. The CDR3 spans 12 residues. The CDR3 region has the DNA TGCAGCGTTGTGATCTCTGGAAACACCATATATTTT. Translation gives CSVVISGNTIYF. The whole variable domain, filled in from reference TRBV29-1 and TRBJ1-3, reads SAVISQKPSRDICQRGTSLTIQCQVDSQVTMMFWYRQQPGQSLTLIATANQGSEATYESGFVIDKFPISRPNLTFSTLTVSNMSPEDSSIYLCSVVISGNTIYFGEGSWLTVV.

As to this clonotype: This may come from a read error, since a much larger clone is one base off. V is TRBV9 and J is TRBJ1-2; D gene unclear. Germline CDR1 is SGDLS and CDR2 is YYNGEE. The CDR3 length is 14 residues. The CDR3 coding sequence is TGTGCCAGCAGCACGAATCAGGAGATCTATGGCGACACCTTC. Its protein product is CASSTNQEIYGDTF.

This clonotype was seen repeatedly, ten times or more. This CDR3 reads CASSYGTGSSRTSPYNEQFF. In DNA, the CDR3 is TGCGCCAGCAGTTATGGGACAGGGTCTTCGCGTACCTCCCCGTACAATGAGCAGTTCTTC. V is TRBV5-1 and J is TRBJ2-1; 9 nucleotides line up with TRBD1. CDR1 is SGHRS and CDR2 is YFSETQ in the germline V gene. V trimming: 5 bases; J trimming: 4 bases; junction bases outside the gene matches: 22. This CDR3 has 20 amino acids.